Below, one T cell receptor beta chain is given with its context. The data were obtained in a study of blood T cell repertoires in COVID-19. On the study more broadly: Researchers got acute and convalescent COVID-19 samples from the United States, Italy and Spain. PBMCs, B-cell-depleted T cells, or T cells provided the cDNA or gDNA that made up the material.

Germline values: CDR1 MNHEY, CDR2 SVGAGI. CDR3 size: 13 residues. V gave up 6 bases and J gave up 1 base, with 9 bases separating them. In the original workflow: Amplification from reference gene primers served as the basis for estimated nucleated cell counts. Some clones are missing from TCRdb's copy, which holds only in-frame ones; the method was immunoSEQ multiplex PCR. V and J calls and clone size are those listed in that table; D and trimming were worked out from the DNA. The sample yields about 170,000 clones, approximately 86% seen once. The chain recombines TRBV6-5 with TRBJ1-1; TRBD1 might be the D (5 bases). Material: peripheral blood. This TCR came from a man aged 65-85 years with acute or convalescent COVID-19. The CDR3 loop reads CASSVTENTEAFF. CDR3 DNA: TGTGCCAGCAGCGTGACAGAGAACACTGAAGCTTTCTTT.